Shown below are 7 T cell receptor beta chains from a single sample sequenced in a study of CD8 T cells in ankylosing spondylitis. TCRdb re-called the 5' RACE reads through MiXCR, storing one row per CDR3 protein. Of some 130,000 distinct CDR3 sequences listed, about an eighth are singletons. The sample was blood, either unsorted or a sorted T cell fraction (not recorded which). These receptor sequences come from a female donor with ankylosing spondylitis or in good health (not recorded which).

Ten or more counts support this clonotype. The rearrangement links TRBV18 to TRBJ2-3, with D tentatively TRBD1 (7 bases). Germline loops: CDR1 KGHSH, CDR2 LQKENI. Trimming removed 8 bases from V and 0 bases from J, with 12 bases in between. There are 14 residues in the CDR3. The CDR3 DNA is TGTGCCAGCGCGGGACAGACTAGCACAGATACGCAGTATTTT. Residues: CASAGQTSTDTQYF.

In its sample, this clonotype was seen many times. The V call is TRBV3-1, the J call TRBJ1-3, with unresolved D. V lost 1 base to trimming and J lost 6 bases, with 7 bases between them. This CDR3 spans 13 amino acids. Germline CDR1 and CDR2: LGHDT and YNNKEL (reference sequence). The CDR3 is CASSQARENTIYF. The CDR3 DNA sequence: TGTGCCAGCAGCCAAGCGCGCGAAAACACCATATATTTT.

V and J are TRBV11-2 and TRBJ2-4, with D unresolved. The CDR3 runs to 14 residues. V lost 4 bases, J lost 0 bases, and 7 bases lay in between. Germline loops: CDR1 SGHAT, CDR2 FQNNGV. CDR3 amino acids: CASSSNLAKNIQYF. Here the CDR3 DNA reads TGTGCCAGCAGCTCGAACTTAGCCAAAAACATTCAGTACTTC.

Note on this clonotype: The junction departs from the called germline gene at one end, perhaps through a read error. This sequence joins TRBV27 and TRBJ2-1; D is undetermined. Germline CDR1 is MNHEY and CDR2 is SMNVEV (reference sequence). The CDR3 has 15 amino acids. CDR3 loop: CASSLDPAGGNEQLF. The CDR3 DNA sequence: TGTGCCAGCAGTTTAGACCCGGCCGGTGGCAATGAGCAGCTCTTC.

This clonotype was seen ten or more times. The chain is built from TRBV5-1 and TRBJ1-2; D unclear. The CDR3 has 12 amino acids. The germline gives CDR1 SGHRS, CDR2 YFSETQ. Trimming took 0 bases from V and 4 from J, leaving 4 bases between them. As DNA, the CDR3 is TGCGCCAGCAGCTTGGACAGCTATGGCTACACCTTC. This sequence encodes CASSLDSYGYTF.

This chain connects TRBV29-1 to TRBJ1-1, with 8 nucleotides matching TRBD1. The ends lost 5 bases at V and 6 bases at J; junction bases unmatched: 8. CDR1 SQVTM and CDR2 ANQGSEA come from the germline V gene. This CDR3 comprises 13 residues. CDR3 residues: CSVFGQGKSEAFF. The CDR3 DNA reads TGCAGCGTTTTCGGACAGGGTAAATCTGAAGCTTTCTTT.

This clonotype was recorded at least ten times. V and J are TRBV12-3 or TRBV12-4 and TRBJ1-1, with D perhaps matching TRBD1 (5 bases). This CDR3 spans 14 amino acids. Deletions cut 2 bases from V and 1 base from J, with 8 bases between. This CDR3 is CASSLMGPNTEAFF. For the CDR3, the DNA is TGTGCCAGCAGTTTAATGGGGCCGAACACTGAAGCTTTCTTT.